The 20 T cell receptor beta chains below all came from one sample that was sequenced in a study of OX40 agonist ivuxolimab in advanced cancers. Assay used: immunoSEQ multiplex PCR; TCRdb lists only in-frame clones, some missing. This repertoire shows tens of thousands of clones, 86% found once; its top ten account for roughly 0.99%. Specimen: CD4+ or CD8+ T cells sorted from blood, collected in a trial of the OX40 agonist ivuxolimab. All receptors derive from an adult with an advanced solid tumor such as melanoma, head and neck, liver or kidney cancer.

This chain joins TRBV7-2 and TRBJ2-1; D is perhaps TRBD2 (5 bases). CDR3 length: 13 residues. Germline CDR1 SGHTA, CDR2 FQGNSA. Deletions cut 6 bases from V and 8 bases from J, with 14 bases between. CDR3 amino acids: CASRRTPGYEQFF. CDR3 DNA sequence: TGTGCCAGCAGACGGACTCCGGGCTATGAGCAGTTCTTC.

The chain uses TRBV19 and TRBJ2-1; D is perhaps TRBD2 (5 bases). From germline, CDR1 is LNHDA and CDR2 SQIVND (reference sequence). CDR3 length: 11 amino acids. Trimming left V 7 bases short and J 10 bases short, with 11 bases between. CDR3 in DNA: TGTGCCAGTACGTTCGGAGGCGAGCAGTTCTTC. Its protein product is CASTFGGEQFF.

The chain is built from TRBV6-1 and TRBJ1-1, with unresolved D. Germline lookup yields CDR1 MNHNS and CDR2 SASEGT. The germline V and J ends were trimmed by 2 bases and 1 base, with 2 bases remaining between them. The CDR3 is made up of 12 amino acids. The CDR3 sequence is CASSEWNTEAFF. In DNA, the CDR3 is TGTGCCAGCAGTGAATGGAACACTGAAGCTTTCTTT.

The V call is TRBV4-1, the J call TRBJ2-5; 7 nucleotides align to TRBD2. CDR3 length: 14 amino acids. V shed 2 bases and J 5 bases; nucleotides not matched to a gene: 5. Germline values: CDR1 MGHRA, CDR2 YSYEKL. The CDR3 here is CASSQIGRLETQYF. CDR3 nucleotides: TGCGCCAGCAGCCAAATCGGGAGGTTGGAGACCCAGTACTTC.

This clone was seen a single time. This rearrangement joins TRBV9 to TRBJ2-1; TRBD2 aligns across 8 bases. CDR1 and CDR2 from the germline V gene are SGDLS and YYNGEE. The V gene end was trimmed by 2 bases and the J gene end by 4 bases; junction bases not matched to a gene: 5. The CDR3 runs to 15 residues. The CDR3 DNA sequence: TGTGCCAGCAGCGTGAATAGCGGGGCATACAATGAGCAGTTCTTC. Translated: CASSVNSGAYNEQFF. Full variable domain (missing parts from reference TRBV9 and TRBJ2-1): DSGVTQTPKHLITATGQRVTLRCSPRSGDLSVYWYQQSLDQGLQFLIQYYNGEERAKGNILERFSAQQFPDLHSELNLSSLELGDSALYFCASSVNSGAYNEQFFGPGTRLTVL.

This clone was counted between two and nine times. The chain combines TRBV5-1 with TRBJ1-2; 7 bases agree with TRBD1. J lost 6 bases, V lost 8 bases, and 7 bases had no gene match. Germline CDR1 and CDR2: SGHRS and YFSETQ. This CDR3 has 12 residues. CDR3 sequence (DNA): TGCGCCAGTAGAGGGGGCGGCGATGGCTACACCTTC. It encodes CASRGGGDGYTF.

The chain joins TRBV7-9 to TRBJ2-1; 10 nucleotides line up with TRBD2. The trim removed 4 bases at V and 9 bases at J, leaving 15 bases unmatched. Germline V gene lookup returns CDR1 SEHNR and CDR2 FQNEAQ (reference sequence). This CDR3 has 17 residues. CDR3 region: CASSSLRASGRGGEQFF. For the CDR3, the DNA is TGTGCCAGCAGCTCTCTGAGGGCTAGCGGGAGAGGAGGTGAGCAGTTCTTC.

CDR3 sequence (DNA): TGTGCCAGCAGTTACACCCAGGGGCAAGAGACCCAGTACTTC. It codes for CASSYTQGQETQYF. The chain couples TRBV6-5 to TRBJ2-5; perhaps TRBD1 as D (6 bases). With 2 bases removed from V and 2 bases from J, the gap between germline ends came to 9 bases. The CDR3 covers 14 residues. The germline CDR1 and CDR2 sequences are MNHEY and SVGAGI.

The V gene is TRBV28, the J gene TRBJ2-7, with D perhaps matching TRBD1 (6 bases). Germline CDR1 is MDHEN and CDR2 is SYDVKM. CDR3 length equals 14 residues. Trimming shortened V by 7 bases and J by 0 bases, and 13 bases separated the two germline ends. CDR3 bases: TGTGCCAGCATCAGTACAGGGAGCTCCTACGAGCAGTACTTC. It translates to CASISTGSSYEQYF.

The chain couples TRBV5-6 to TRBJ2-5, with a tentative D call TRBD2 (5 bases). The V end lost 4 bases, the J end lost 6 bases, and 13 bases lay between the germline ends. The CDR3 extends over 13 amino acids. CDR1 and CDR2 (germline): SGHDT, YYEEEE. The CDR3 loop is CASSTLRAKTQYF. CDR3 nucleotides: TGTGCCAGCAGCACATTGAGGGCGAAGACCCAGTACTTC.

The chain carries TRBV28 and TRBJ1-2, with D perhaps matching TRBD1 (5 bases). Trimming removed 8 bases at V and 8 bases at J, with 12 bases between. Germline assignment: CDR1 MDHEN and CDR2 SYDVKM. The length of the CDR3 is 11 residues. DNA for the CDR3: TGTGCCAGCGGTTCAGGGATGGGCTACACCTTC. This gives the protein CASGSGMGYTF.

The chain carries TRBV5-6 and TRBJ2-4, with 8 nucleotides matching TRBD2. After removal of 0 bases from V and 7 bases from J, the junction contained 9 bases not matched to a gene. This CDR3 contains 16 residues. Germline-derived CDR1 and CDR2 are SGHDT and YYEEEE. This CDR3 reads CASSLAGGPGINIQYF. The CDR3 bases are TGTGCCAGCAGCTTGGCGGGAGGGCCCGGAATCAACATTCAGTACTTC.

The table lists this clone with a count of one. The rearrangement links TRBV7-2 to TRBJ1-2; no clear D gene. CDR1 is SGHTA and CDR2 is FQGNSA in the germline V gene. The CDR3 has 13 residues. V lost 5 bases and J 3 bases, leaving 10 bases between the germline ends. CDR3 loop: CASSPGGHYGYTF. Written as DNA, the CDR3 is TGTGCCAGCAGCCCTGGAGGGCACTATGGCTACACCTTC.

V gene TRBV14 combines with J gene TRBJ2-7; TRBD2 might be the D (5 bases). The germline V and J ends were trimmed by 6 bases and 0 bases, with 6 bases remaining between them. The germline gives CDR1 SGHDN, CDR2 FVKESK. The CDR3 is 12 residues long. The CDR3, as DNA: TGTGCCAGCAGAGGACTCTCCTACGAGCAGTACTTC. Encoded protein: CASRGLSYEQYF.

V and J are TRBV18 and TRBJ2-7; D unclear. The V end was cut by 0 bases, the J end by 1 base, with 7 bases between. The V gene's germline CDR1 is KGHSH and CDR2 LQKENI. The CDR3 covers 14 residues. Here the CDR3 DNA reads TGTGCCAGCTCACCACCGGGATTGTCCTACGAGCAGTACTTC. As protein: CASSPPGLSYEQYF.

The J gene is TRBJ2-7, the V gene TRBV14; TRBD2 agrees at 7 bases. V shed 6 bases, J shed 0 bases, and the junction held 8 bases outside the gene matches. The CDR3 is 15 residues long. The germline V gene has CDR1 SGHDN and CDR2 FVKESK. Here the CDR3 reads CASSGPRGSSYEQYF. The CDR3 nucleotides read TGTGCCAGCAGTGGTCCCCGCGGGAGCTCCTACGAGCAGTACTTC.

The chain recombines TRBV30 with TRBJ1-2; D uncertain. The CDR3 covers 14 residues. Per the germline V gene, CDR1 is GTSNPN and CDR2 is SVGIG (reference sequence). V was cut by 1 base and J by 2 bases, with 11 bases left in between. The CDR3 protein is CAWSGSANNYGYTF. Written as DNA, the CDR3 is TGTGCCTGGAGTGGGTCAGCTAACAACTATGGCTACACCTTC.

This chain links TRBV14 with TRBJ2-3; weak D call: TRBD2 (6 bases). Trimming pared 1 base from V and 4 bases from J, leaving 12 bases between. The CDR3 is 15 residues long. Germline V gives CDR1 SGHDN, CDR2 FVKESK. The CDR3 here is CASSQAFSGADTQYF. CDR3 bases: TGTGCCAGCAGCCAAGCATTTTCGGGAGCAGATACGCAGTATTTT.

The CDR3: CASSRPGDYGYTF. The CDR3 nucleotides read TGTGCCAGCAGCAGACCCGGGGACTATGGCTACACCTTC. The chain joins TRBV7-2 to TRBJ1-2, with D unresolved. Looked up from germline, CDR1 is SGHTA and CDR2 is FQGNSA. The ends were cut back, 5 bases at V and 3 bases at J, with 10 bases in the middle. The CDR3 sequence is 13 residues long.

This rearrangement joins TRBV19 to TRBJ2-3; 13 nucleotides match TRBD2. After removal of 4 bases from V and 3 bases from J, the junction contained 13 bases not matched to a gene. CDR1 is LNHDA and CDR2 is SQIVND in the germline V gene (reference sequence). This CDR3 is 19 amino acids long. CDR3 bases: TGTGCCAGTAGTACGACTAGCGGGAGGCCTCACAGGGGGACAGATACGCAGTATTTT. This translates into CASSTTSGRPHRGTDTQYF.